The 5 T cell receptor beta chains presented below share a single source sample, sequenced in a study of shared clonotypes between healthy human individuals. Profiled with immunoSEQ multiplex PCR; TCRdb holds only in-frame clones, not every one. This sample has about a million clones, with approximately 72% found just once. The sample comprised memory CD4+ T cells sorted from blood. Subset reported: CD45RA-negative fraction. The receptor source for this set is a man younger than 35 in good health.

This sequence joins TRBV18 and TRBJ2-7, with D perhaps TRBD1 (5 bases). The ends were cut back, 4 bases at V and 4 bases at J, with 11 bases in the middle. The CDR3 contains 13 residues. Germline CDR1 reads KGHSH; CDR2 reads LQKENI. CDR3 in amino acids: CASSRAGQYEQYF. For the CDR3, the DNA is TGTGCCAGCTCACGAGCAGGGCAATACGAGCAGTACTTC.

The genes are TRBV5-1 and TRBJ2-2; 8 bases line up with TRBD2. The germline CDR1 and CDR2 sequences are SGHRS and YFSETQ. This CDR3 has 15 amino acids. V trimming: 4 bases; J trimming: 7 bases; junction bases outside the gene matches: 9. CDR3 sequence reads: CASSLREGRNGELFF. Here the CDR3 DNA reads TGCGCCAGCAGCCTTCGGGAGGGGAGGAACGGGGAGCTGTTTTTT.

This sequence joins TRBV7-8 and TRBJ2-3, with TRBD2 identical over 9 bases. The germline V gene has CDR1 SGHVS and CDR2 FQNEAQ. The CDR3 sequence is 15 residues long. Trimming cost V 3 bases and J 8 bases; bases outside gene matches: 9. The CDR3 DNA follows: TGTGCCAGCAGCTTGGGGCTAGCGGGGACGGGTACGCAGTATTTT. As protein: CASSLGLAGTGTQYF.

This clone was seen many times. The rearrangement joins TRBV5-6 to TRBJ1-2, with D possibly TRBD1 on 5 matching bases. Germline values: CDR1 SGHDT, CDR2 YYEEEE. The CDR3 is 14 amino acids. V gave up 2 bases and J gave up 7 bases, with 15 bases separating them. CDR3 amino acids: CASSFRARRGGYTF. The CDR3 coding sequence is TGTGCCAGCAGCTTTCGGGCCCGGAGGGGTGGCTACACCTTC.

This clone was seen just once. This chain joins TRBV6-5 and TRBJ2-7, with D possibly being TRBD1 (6 bases). Trimming cost V 6 bases and J 2 bases, with 14 bases left between them. CDR1 MNHEY and CDR2 SVGAGI come from the germline V gene. The CDR3 length is 14 residues. The CDR3, as DNA: TGTGCCAGCAGCTTACAGGGAACTCCCTACGAGCAGTACTTC. Protein sequence: CASSLQGTPYEQYF.